Presented here are 22 T cell receptor beta chains from one specimen sequenced in a study of blood T cell repertoires in COVID-19. The assay was immunoSEQ multiplex PCR, and TCRdb's table has in-frame clones only and misses some. The sample lists 180,000 or so clones, approximately 80% occurring once. The sequenced sample was PBMCs or T cells enriched from blood (not recorded which). The receptors were sampled from a woman aged 55 to 70 who had recovered from COVID-19.

This chain connects TRBV11-2 to TRBJ1-5; tentatively, D is TRBD1 (6 bases). This CDR3 is built from 14 residues. In germline, CDR1 is SGHAT, CDR2 FQNNGV. The V end was cut by 5 bases, the J end by 3 bases, with 11 bases between. Written as DNA, the CDR3 is TGTGCCAGCAGCATTGGACAGAACAATCAGCCCCAGCATTTT. Translating it yields CASSIGQNNQPQHF.

As concerns this clone: Germline and junction disagree at one end, which may indicate a read error. The V gene is TRBV5-5, the J gene TRBJ1-6; no firm D call. The CDR3 contains 13 residues. Germline V gives CDR1 SGHKS, CDR2 YYEKEE (reference sequence). The CDR3 DNA reads as TGTGCCAGCACCTTGCAAACGGGGAATCCCCTCCACTTT. Amino acids: CASTLQTGNPLHF.

The DNA of the CDR3 is TGTGCCAGCAGCGCCGGACAGCGCTCTGGAAACACCATATATTTT. It yields the protein CASSAGQRSGNTIYF. The rearrangement joins TRBV5-5 to TRBJ1-3; D possibly corresponds to TRBD1 (6 bases). V lost 4 bases and J lost 0, with 11 bases in between. CDR3 length equals 15 residues. Germline V gene data show CDR1 as SGHKS and CDR2 as YYEKEE (reference sequence). The full variable domain, its missing parts supplied by reference TRBV5-5 and TRBJ1-3, is DAGVTQSPTHLIKTRGQQVTLRCSPISGHKSVSWYQQVLGQGPQFIFQYYEKEERGRGNFPDRFSARQFPNYSSELNVNALLLGDSALYLCASSAGQRSGNTIYFGEGSWLTVV.

This chain uses TRBV29-1 with TRBJ1-6; no clear D. Germline assignment: CDR1 SQVTM and CDR2 ANQGSEA. Trimming removed 0 bases at V and 9 bases at J, with 9 bases between. The CDR3 spans 13 residues. The CDR3 coding sequence is TGCAGCGTTGAAGAGATCGCGGGTTCACCCCTCCACTTT. Its translation is CSVEEIAGSPLHF.

This clone has only a few counts. This chain uses TRBV30 with TRBJ1-3; no clear D. Germline lookup yields CDR1 GTSNPN and CDR2 SVGIG (reference sequence). There are 15 residues in the CDR3. Trimming stripped 4 bases from V and 3 bases from J, with 16 bases between. The CDR3 is CAWMPPTSGGNTIYF. Here the CDR3 DNA reads TGTGCCTGGATGCCCCCCACGAGTGGTGGAAACACCATATATTTT.

The J gene is TRBJ2-1, the V gene TRBV9; weak D call: TRBD1 (6 bases). CDR1 SGDLS and CDR2 YYNGEE come from the germline V gene. Trimming shortened V by 4 bases and J by 3 bases, and 14 bases separated the two germline ends. The CDR3 loop spans 15 amino acids. The CDR3 nucleotides read TGTGCCAGCAGCTTCCGGGACACATTCTACAATGAGCAGTTCTTC. Translated, it gives CASSFRDTFYNEQFF.

The V and J genes are TRBV6-2 or TRBV6-3 and TRBJ1-4, with D possibly TRBD1 on 6 matching bases. Germline V CDR1 and CDR2: MNHEY, SVGEGT. The V end was cut by 4 bases, the J end by 2 bases, with 8 bases between. There are 14 residues in the CDR3. CDR3 coding DNA: TGTGCCAGCAGTTCCACAGGGACTAATGAAAAACTGTTTTTT. Translating gives CASSSTGTNEKLFF.

The chain has TRBV6-5 and TRBJ2-2, with D unclear. This CDR3 spans 13 amino acids. With 6 bases removed from V and 5 bases from J, the gap between germline ends came to 10 bases. CDR1 and CDR2 from the germline V gene are MNHEY and SVGAGI. DNA of the CDR3: TGTGCCAGCAGGTCAGAGGCGACCGGGGAGCTGTTTTTT. It yields the protein CASRSEATGELFF.

This clone was seen a few times. The chain has TRBV29-1 and TRBJ2-3, with TRBD1 matching over 8 bases. V lost 3 bases and J lost 6; bases outside the gene matches: 5. The CDR3 covers 13 residues. Germline V gene lookup returns CDR1 SQVTM and CDR2 ANQGSEA. CDR3 bases: TGCAGCGTTGATGACAGGGGAGCGGATACGCAGTATTTT. Amino acid sequence: CSVDDRGADTQYF.

The chain uses TRBV6-2 or TRBV6-3 and TRBJ2-2, with TRBD2 matching 15 bases. The germline V gene has CDR1 MNHEY and CDR2 SVGEGT. V was pared by 5 bases and J by 6 bases, with 4 bases of the junction left unmatched. The CDR3 is made up of 16 amino acids. CDR3 region: CASSSGLAGGPGELFF. CDR3 nucleotides: TGTGCCAGCAGTAGCGGACTAGCGGGGGGGCCCGGGGAGCTGTTTTTT.

J is TRBJ1-1 and V is TRBV6-5; TRBD1 matches 11 bases. Germline-derived CDR1 and CDR2 are MNHEY and SVGAGI. This CDR3 region has 14 residues. The J segment lost 5 bases and the V segment lost 7 bases, leaving 6 bases of the junction unmatched. CDR3 region: CASNLDRGRTEAFF. The CDR3 DNA is TGTGCCAGCAACCTGGACAGGGGGCGGACTGAAGCTTTCTTT.

To note about this clone: Other DNA sequences in the sample encode the same CDR3. V gene TRBV4-1 combines with J gene TRBJ1-5; D remains unclear. The germline V gene has CDR1 MGHRA and CDR2 YSYEKL. V was clipped by 0 bases and J by 5 bases, with 5 bases between them. The CDR3 covers 13 residues. The CDR3 region is CASSQDRYQPQHF. The CDR3 DNA reads as TGCGCCAGCAGCCAAGACCGGTATCAGCCCCAGCATTTT.

The V and J genes are TRBV5-4 and TRBJ1-4; D remains ambiguous. CDR1 and CDR2 (germline): SGHNT, YYREEE (reference sequence). The CDR3 loop spans 15 amino acids. Trimming left V 4 bases short and J 5 bases short, with 15 bases between. The CDR3 loop is CASSNRGRPNEKLFF. The DNA for the CDR3 is TGTGCCAGCAGCAACCGGGGTCGCCCGAATGAAAAACTGTTTTTT.

V is TRBV4-2 and J is TRBJ2-7; 10 bases agree with TRBD2. The germline CDR1 and CDR2 sequences are LGHNA and YNFKEQ. The CDR3 totals 15 residues. Losses at the gene ends were 4 bases for V and 4 bases for J; bases not matched to a gene: 7. This CDR3 reads CASSRELAGPYEQYF. CDR3 sequence (DNA): TGTGCCAGCAGCCGAGAACTAGCGGGGCCGTACGAGCAGTACTTC.

The gene calls are TRBV28 and TRBJ2-6; possible D gene TRBD1, 5 bases. With 6 bases removed from V and 0 bases from J, the gap between germline ends came to 15 bases. Germline lookup yields CDR1 MDHEN and CDR2 SYDVKM. CDR3 size: 17 residues. The CDR3 loop reads CASRRQTRSSGANVLTF. CDR3 in DNA: TGTGCCAGCAGGCGACAGACAAGAAGCTCTGGGGCCAACGTCCTGACTTTC. Together with reference TRBV28 and TRBJ2-6, the CDR3 gives the full variable domain: DVKVTQSSRYLVKRTGEKVFLECVQDMDHENMFWYRQDPGLGLRLIYFSYDVKMKEKGDIPEGYSVSREKKERFSLILESASTNQTSMYLCASRRQTRSSGANVLTFGAGSRLTVL.

The rearrangement uses TRBV5-1 and TRBJ2-7; 8 positions match TRBD1. The J segment lost 0 bases and the V segment lost 0 bases, leaving 2 bases of the junction unmatched. This CDR3 contains 15 residues. Looked up from germline, CDR1 is SGHRS and CDR2 is YFSETQ. The CDR3 nucleotides read TGCGCCAGCAGCTTGGACAGGGGGACCTCCTACGAGCAGTACTTC. Its protein is CASSLDRGTSYEQYF. The complete variable domain, with remaining parts taken from reference TRBV5-1 and TRBJ2-7, reads KAGVTQTPRYLIKTRGQQVTLSCSPISGHRSVSWYQQTPGQGLQFLFEYFSETQRNKGNFPGRFSGRQFSNSRSEMNVSTLELGDSALYLCASSLDRGTSYEQYFGPGTRLTVT.

The rearrangement joins TRBV19 to TRBJ1-6, with 7 bases identical to TRBD1. With V trimmed by 6 bases and J by 8 bases, 10 bases remained unmatched. Germline values: CDR1 LNHDA, CDR2 SQIVND (reference sequence). CDR3 size: 15 residues. The CDR3 loop is CASSETGTSDSPLHF. The CDR3 DNA reads as TGTGCCAGTAGCGAGACAGGGACTTCGGATTCACCCCTCCACTTT.

The J gene is TRBJ1-1, the V gene TRBV2; D unresolved. The CDR3 runs 12 residues. V was clipped by 8 bases and J by 0 bases, with 7 bases between them. Germline CDR1 is SNHLY and CDR2 is FYNNEI. CDR3 sequence reads: CASRRMNTEAFF. The CDR3 nucleotides are TGTGCCAGCCGTAGAATGAACACTGAAGCTTTCTTT.

The V and J genes are TRBV6-5 and TRBJ2-7, with TRBD1 matching over 7 bases. The germline V gene has CDR1 MNHEY and CDR2 SVGAGI. V was pared by 10 bases and J by 3 bases, with 15 bases of the junction left unmatched. The CDR3 is 15 residues long. The CDR3 here is CATRQMTGNFYEQYF. CDR3 nucleotide sequence: TGTGCCACCCGACAGATGACAGGGAATTTCTACGAGCAGTACTTC.

The chain's CDR3 is CASSLVQGSGDNSPLHF. Written as DNA, the CDR3 is TGTGCCAGTAGCTTGGTACAGGGGAGTGGGGATAATTCACCCCTCCACTTT. V gene TRBV19 combines with J gene TRBJ1-6, with 7 bases lining up with TRBD1. CDR3 length: 17 residues. The germline CDR1 and CDR2 sequences are LNHDA and SQIVND (reference sequence). V gave up 6 bases and J gave up 5 bases; unmatched junction bases: 13.

This chain connects TRBV5-1 to TRBJ1-1; D not certain. The ends were cut back, 4 bases at V and 1 base at J, with 17 bases in the middle. Germline V CDR1 and CDR2: SGHRS, YFSETQ. The CDR3 runs 16 residues. The CDR3 loop is CASSIGSGGSNTEAFF. The DNA of the CDR3 is TGCGCCAGCAGCATCGGGAGTGGAGGGTCGAACACTGAAGCTTTCTTT. Using reference TRBV5-1 and TRBJ1-1 for the parts outside the CDR3, the full variable domain is KAGVTQTPRYLIKTRGQQVTLSCSPISGHRSVSWYQQTPGQGLQFLFEYFSETQRNKGNFPGRFSGRQFSNSRSEMNVSTLELGDSALYLCASSIGSGGSNTEAFFGQGTRLTVV.

This chain links TRBV5-1 with TRBJ1-6; a possible D gene is TRBD1 (5 bases). The CDR3 runs 17 residues. Germline CDR1 and CDR2: SGHRS and YFSETQ. The V end lost 6 bases, the J end lost 8 bases, and 24 bases lay between the germline ends. As DNA, the CDR3 is TGCGCCAGCAACTCAGGGCACCGTTCAGATAGCCATTCACCCCTCCACTTT. Residues: CASNSGHRSDSHSPLHF.